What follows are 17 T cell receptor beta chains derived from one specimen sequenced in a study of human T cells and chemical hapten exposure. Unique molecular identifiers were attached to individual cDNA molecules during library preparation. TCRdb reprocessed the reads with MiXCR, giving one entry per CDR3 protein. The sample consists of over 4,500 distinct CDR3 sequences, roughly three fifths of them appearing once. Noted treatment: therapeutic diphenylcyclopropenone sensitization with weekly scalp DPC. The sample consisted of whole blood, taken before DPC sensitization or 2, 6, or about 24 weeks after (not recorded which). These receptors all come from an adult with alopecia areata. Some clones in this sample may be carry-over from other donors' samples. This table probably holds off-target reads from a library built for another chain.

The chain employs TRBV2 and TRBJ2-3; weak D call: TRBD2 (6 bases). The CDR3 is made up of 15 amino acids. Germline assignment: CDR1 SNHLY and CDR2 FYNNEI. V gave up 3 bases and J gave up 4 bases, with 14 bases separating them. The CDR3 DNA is TGTGCCAGCAGTGATTGGCTAGCGCAGGCAGATACGCAGTATTTT. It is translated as CASSDWLAQADTQYF. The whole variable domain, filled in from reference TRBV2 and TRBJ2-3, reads EPEVTQTPSHQVTQMGQEVILRCVPISNHLYFYWYRQILGQKVEFLVSFYNNEISEKSEIFDDQFSVERPDGSNFTLKIRSTKLEDSAMYFCASSDWLAQADTQYFGPGTRLTVL.

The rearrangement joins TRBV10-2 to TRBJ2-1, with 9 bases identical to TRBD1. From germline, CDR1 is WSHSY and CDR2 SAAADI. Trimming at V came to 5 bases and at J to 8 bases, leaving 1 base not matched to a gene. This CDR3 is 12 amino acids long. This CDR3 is CASSRTGDEQFF. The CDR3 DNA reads TGCGCCAGCAGTCGGACAGGGGATGAGCAGTTCTTC.

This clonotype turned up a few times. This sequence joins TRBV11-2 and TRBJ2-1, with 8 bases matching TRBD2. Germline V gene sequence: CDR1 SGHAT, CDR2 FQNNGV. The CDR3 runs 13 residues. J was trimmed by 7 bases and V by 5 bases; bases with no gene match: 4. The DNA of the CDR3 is TGTGCCAGCAGCCCCGGGAGGGCGAATGAGCAGTTCTTC. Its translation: CASSPGRANEQFF.

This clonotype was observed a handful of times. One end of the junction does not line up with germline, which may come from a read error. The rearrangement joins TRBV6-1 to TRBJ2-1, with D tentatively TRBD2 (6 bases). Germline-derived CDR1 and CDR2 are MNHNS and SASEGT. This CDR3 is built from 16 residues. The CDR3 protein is CASSVQPGLDYNEQFF. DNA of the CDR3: TGTGCCAGTAGTGTCCAACCGGGACTGGACTACAATGAGCAGTTCTTC.

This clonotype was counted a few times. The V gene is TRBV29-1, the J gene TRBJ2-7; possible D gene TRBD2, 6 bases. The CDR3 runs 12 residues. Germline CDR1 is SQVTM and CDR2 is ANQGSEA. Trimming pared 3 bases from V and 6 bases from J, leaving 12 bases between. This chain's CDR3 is CSVEASAVEQYF. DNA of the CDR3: TGCAGCGTTGAGGCTAGCGCTGTCGAGCAGTACTTC.

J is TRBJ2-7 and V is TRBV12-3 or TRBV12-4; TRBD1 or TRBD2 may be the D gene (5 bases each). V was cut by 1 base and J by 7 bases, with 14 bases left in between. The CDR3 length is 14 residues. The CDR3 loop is CASSLGGRDREQYF. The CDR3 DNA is TGTGCCAGCAGTTTAGGGGGGAGAGACCGGGAGCAGTACTTC.

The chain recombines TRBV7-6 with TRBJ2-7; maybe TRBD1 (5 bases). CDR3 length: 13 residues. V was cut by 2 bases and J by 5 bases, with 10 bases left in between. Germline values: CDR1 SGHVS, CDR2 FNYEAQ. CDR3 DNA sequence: TGTGCCAGCAGCTTAATGGCAGGGAACGAGCAGTACTTC. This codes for CASSLMAGNEQYF.

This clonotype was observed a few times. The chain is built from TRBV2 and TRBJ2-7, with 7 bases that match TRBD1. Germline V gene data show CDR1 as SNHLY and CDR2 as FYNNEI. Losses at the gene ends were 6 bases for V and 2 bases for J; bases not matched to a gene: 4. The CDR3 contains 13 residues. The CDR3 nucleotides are TGTGCCAGCAGGCGGACAGGCACCTACGAGCAGTACTTC. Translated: CASRRTGTYEQYF.

CDR3 loop: CSARDIAGRTDTQYF. CDR3 in DNA: TGCAGTGCTAGAGATATAGCGGGCCGGACAGATACGCAGTATTTT. The chain has TRBV20-1 and TRBJ2-3; 7 bases fit TRBD2. Per germline, CDR1 DFQATT and CDR2 SNEGSKA (reference sequence). CDR3 length equals 15 residues. The ends lost 0 bases at V and 3 bases at J; junction bases unmatched: 6.

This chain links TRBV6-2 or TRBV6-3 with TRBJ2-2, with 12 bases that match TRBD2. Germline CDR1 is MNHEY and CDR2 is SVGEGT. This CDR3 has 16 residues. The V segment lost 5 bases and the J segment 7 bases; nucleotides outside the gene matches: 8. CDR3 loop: CASSPSLAGGFGELFF. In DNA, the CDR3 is TGTGCCAGCAGTCCTTCACTAGCGGGAGGATTCGGGGAGCTGTTTTTT.

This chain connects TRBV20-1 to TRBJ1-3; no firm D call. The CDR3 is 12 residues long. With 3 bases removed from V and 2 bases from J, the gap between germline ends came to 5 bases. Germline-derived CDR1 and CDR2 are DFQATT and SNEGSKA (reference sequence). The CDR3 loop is CSARGAGNTIYF. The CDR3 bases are TGCAGTGCTAGGGGCGCTGGAAACACCATATATTTT.

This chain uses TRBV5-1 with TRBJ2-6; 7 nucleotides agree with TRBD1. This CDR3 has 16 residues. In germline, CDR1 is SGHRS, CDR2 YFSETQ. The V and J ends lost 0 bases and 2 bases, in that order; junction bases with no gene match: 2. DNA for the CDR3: TGCGCCAGCAGCTTGGTAGGGGGCCCTGGGGCCAACGTCCTGACTTTC. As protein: CASSLVGGPGANVLTF. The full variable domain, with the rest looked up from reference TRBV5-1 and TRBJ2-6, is KAGVTQTPRYLIKTRGQQVTLSCSPISGHRSVSWYQQTPGQGLQFLFEYFSETQRNKGNFPGRFSGRQFSNSRSEMNVSTLELGDSALYLCASSLVGGPGANVLTFGAGSRLTVL.

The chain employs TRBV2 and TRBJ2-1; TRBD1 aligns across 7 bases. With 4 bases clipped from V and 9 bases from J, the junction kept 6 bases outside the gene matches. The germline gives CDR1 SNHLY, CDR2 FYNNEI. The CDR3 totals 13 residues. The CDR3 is CASSVQGVGEQFF. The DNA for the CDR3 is TGTGCCAGCAGTGTCCAGGGGGTGGGTGAGCAGTTCTTC.

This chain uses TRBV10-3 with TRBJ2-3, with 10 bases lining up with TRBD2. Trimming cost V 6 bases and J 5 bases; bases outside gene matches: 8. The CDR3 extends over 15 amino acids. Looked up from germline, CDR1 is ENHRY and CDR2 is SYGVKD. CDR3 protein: CAISLAGGGKDTQYF. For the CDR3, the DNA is TGTGCCATCAGCTTAGCGGGAGGAGGGAAAGATACGCAGTATTTT.

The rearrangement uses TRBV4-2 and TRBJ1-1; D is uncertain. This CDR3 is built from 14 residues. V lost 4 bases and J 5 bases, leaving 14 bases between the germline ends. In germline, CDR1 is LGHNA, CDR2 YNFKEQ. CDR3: CASSPGPSGTEAFF. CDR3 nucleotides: TGTGCCAGCAGCCCCGGACCGTCTGGGACTGAAGCTTTCTTT.

CDR3 sequence: CASSLDLTTDTQYF. Here the CDR3 DNA reads TGTGCCAGCAGCTTAGATTTGACCACAGATACGCAGTATTTT. This rearrangement joins TRBV11-3 to TRBJ2-3; no clear D. Germline values: CDR1 SGHNT, CDR2 YENEEA. Trimming took off 0 bases at V and 2 bases at J, with 6 bases between the two ends. The CDR3 sequence is 14 residues long.

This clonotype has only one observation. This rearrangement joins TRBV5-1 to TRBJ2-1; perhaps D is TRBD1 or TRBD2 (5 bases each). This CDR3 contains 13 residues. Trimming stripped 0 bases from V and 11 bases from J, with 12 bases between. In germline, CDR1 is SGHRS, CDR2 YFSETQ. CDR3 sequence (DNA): TGCGCCAGCAGCTTGGTAGGGGAGCCCAAGCAGTTCTTC. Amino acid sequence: CASSLVGEPKQFF.